The clone carrying this T cell receptor (beta chain) has a count of ten or more. Its matching antigen is unknown. The investigators amplified TCR beta CDR3 regions from RNA transcripts. HTBI primers were used for first-round RT-PCR of the TCR CDR3. TCRdb analysed the multiplex PCR reads with MiXCR anew, one entry per CDR3 protein. The sample holds around 380,000 distinct CDR3 sequences; roughly 13% are singletons and the top ten take more than 20%. Hyperthyroidism, newly diagnosed and lasting under 2 months, affected patients aged 18 to 65. From roughly 10 ml of fresh peripheral blood, PBMCs were isolated. The source of the sample is a study of T cells in Graves' hyperthyroidism and ophthalmopathy. Whole-study results and caveats: Most clonotypes expanded in thyroid above 0.001 were likewise present in blood.

The CDR3 is 14 residues long. The V gene's germline CDR1 is SGHTA and CDR2 FQGTGA. The ends were cut back, 3 bases at V and 5 bases at J, with 11 bases in the middle. Sequencing was performed on blood. The receptor comes from a man in his thirties or forties with Graves' hyperthyroidism that later progressed to Graves' ophthalmopathy. The V gene is TRBV7-3, the J gene TRBJ2-1; TRBD1 or TRBD2 may be the D gene (5 bases each). The CDR3 sequence is CASSFGDGHNEQFF. In DNA, the CDR3 is TGTGCCAGCAGCTTCGGGGACGGCCACAATGAGCAGTTCTTC.